This is a list of T cell receptor beta chains from one sample in a study of beta chain features in type 1 diabetes. Only in-frame clones appear in the TCRdb table, and some are missing; sequencing was by immunoSEQ multiplex PCR. Of 300,000 to 400,000 clones in the sample, about a tenth were seen once. Sequencing used central memory CD4+ T cells from blood. These receptors were obtained from a man aged 25-40 years with type 1 diabetes. CDR3s include the opening cysteine and the closing phenylalanine or tryptophan. D genes are given only for firm matches. Expanded clones get a size class; other rows say once, few or many, or leave the size out.

J gene | V gene | D gene | clone size | CDR3 DNA | CDR3 protein
TRBJ2-7 | TRBV7-2 | - | few | TGTGCCAGCAGCTTAGTGTCTGACGGACATTGTTACTTC | CASSLVSDGHCYF
TRBJ1-1 | TRBV30 | - | - | TGTGCCTGGAGTACACCTCAGGGGAGAGGCACTGAAGCTTTCTTT | CAWSTPQGRGTEAFF
TRBJ2-2 | TRBV7-2 | TRBD2 | - | TGTGCCAGCAGCCCCAGACTAGCGGCCGGGGAGCTGTTTTTT | CASSPRLAAGELFF
TRBJ1-4 | TRBV7-9 | TRBD1 | - | TGTGCCAGCACCCCACAGGGGGCATGGGAAAAACTGTTTTTT | CASTPQGAWEKLFF
TRBJ1-5 | TRBV2 | TRBD1 | few | TGTGCCAGCAGCGGACAGGGGGCCGCTATCTATAGCAATCAGCCCCAGCATTTT | CASSGQGAAIYSNQPQHF
TRBJ1-4 | TRBV2 | - | medium-sized | TGTGCCAGCAGTGAAACGGGAAAGGGGAATGAAAAACTGTTTTTT | CASSETGKGNEKLFF
TRBJ1-2 | TRBV18 | TRBD1 | - | TGTGCCAGCTCACCAGATCCCGGGACAGTTGGCTATGGCTACACCTTC | CASSPDPGTVGYGYTF
TRBJ1-1 | TRBV6-5 | - | few | TGTGCCAGCAGAGGTAGGGGGGCGAGGAACACTGAAGCTTTCTTT | CASRGRGARNTEAFF
TRBJ1-4 | TRBV6-5 | TRBD1 | - | TGTGCCAGCAGTTCCGGGACAGGGCATGAAAAACTGTTTTTT | CASSSGTGHEKLFF
TRBJ1-5 | TRBV4-1 | - | many | TGCGCCAGCAGCCAAGAATTGGGGCAGGGCTATCAGCCCCAGCATTTT | CASSQELGQGYQPQHF
TRBJ2-7 | TRBV9 | - | few | TGTGCCAGCAGCGTCCAGCCGGGAGCCCGCTACGAGCAGTACTTC | CASSVQPGARYEQYF
TRBJ2-3 | TRBV10-3 | - | few | TGTGCCATCAGTGAGAGTCGGGGCAGCACAGATACGCAGTATTTT | CAISESRGSTDTQYF
TRBJ2-5 | TRBV5-6 | - | few | TGTGCCAGCAGCATATATGGAGGGGAACAAGAGACCCAGTACTTC | CASSIYGGEQETQYF
TRBJ1-3 | TRBV7-9 | - | - | TGTGCCAGCAGCTCTCCATATACCATTGGAAACACCATATATTTT | CASSSPYTIGNTIYF
TRBJ1-1 | TRBV7-9 | - | few | TGTGCCAGCAGCTTCGAAAGGGACACTGAAGCTTTCTTT | CASSFERDTEAFF
TRBJ1-2 | TRBV29-1 | - | - | TGCAGCGAGGGCGGGGGCCCTACCTTC | CSEGGGPTF
TRBJ1-2 | TRBV7-2 | TRBD1 | - | TGTGCCAGCAGCTTAGGGGCGACAGGGCAACGTTTTGGCTACACCTTC | CASSLGATGQRFGYTF
TRBJ1-1 | TRBV11-2 | - | few | TGTGCCAGCAGCCCTACAGCAAACACTGAAGCTTTCTTT | CASSPTANTEAFF
TRBJ2-1 | TRBV28 | - | - | TGTGCCAGCAGTTTGCCCGACAGCGGTAAATGGTTCTTC | CASSLPDSGKWFF
TRBJ2-3 | TRBV5-1 | TRBD1 | - | TGCGCCAGCAGCTTGGTGATGAGGGGGCGCGGGACAGATACGCAGTATTTT | CASSLVMRGRGTDTQYF
TRBJ1-4 | TRBV29-1 | - | - | TGCAGCGCCGGAGGTGCAACTAATGAAAAACTGTTTTTT | CSAGGATNEKLFF
TRBJ1-1 | TRBV30 | - | - | TGTGCCTGGAGTGCCCCGGGGAGGGCCACTACCAAAGCTTTCTTT | CAWSAPGRATTKAFF
TRBJ2-5 | TRBV28 | - | - | TGTGCCAGTTTACAGGGCAATGGGGAGACCCAGTACTTC | CASLQGNGETQYF
TRBJ2-2 | TRBV7-2 | - | few | TGTGCCAGCAGCTTGGCCGTGGGGACCGGGGAGCTGTTTTTT | CASSLAVGTGELFF
TRBJ1-5 | TRBV11-2 | TRBD1 | - | TGTGCCAGCAGCTTAGCAGGGGGCTTAGACAATCAGCCCCAGCATTTT | CASSLAGGLDNQPQHF
TRBJ1-4 | TRBV7-8 | - | - | TGTGCCAGCAGCTCATACAGGATGGGGAATGAAAAACTGTTTTTT | CASSSYRMGNEKLFF